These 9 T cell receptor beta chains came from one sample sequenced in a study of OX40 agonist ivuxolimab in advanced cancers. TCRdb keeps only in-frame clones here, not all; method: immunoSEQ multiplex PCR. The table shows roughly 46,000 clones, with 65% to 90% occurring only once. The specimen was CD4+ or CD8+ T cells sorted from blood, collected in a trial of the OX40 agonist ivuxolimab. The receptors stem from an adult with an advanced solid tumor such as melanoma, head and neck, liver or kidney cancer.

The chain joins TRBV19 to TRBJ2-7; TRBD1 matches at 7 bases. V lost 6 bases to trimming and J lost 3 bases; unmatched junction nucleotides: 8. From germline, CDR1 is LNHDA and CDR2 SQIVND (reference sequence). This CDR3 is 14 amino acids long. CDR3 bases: TGTGCCAGTAGGACCCAAGGACAGGTCTACGAGCAGTACTTC. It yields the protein CASRTQGQVYEQYF.

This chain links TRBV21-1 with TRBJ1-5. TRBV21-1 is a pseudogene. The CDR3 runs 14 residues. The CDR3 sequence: CASTLDGSNQPQHF. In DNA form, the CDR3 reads TGTGCCAGCACCTTGGACGGGAGCAATCAGCCCCAGCATTTT.

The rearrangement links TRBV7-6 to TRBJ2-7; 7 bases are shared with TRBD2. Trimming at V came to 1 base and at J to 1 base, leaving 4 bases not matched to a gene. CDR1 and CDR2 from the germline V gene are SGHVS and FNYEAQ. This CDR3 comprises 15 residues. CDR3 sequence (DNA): TGTGCCAGCAGCTTAGAGGGCGGGGGATCCTACGAGCAGTACTTC. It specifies CASSLEGGGSYEQYF. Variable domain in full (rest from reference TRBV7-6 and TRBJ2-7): GAGVSQSPRYKVTKRGQDVALRCDPISGHVSLYWYRQALGQGPEFLTYFNYEAQQDKSGLPNDRFSAERPEGSISTLTIQRTEQRDSAMYRCASSLEGGGSYEQYFGPGTRLTVT.

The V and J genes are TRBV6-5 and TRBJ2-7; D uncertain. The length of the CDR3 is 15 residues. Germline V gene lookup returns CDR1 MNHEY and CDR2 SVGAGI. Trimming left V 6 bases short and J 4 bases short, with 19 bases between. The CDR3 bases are TGTGCCAGCAGCGACCCCGGGCAGGTGGTATACGAGCAGTACTTC. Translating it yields CASSDPGQVVYEQYF.

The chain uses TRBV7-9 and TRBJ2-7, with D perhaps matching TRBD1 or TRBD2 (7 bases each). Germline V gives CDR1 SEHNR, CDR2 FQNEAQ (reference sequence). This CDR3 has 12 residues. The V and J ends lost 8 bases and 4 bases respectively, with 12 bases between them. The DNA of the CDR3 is TGTGCCAGCTGCAGGGGGGGATACGAGCAGTACTTC. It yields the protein CASCRGGYEQYF.

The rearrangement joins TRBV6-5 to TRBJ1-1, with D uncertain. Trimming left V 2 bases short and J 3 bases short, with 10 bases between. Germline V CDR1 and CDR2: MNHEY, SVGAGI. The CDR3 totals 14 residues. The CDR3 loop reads CASSYPLLHTEAFF. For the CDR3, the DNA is TGTGCCAGCAGTTACCCCCTACTTCACACTGAAGCTTTCTTT.

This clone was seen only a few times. CDR3: CASSLASVTGGYTF. CDR3 in DNA: TGCGCCAGCAGCTTGGCCTCAGTGACGGGTGGCTACACCTTC. The rearrangement joins TRBV5-1 to TRBJ1-2; D remains ambiguous. The length of the CDR3 is 14 residues. Per the germline V gene, CDR1 is SGHRS and CDR2 is YFSETQ. Deletions cut 0 bases from V and 7 bases from J, with 13 bases between.

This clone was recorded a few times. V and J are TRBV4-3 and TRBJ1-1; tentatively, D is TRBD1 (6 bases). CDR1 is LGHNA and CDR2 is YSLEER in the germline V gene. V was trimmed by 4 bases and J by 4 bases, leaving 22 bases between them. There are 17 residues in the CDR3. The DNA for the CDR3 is TGCGCCAGCAGCCCGGGAACAGGGAGGGGGAAGGGCACTGAAGCTTTCTTT. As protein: CASSPGTGRGKGTEAFF.

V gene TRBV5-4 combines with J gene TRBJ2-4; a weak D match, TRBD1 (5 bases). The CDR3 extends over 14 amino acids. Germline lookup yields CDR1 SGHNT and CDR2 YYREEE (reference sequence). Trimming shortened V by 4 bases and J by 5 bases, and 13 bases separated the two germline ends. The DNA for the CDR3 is TGTGCCAGCAGCCTAGGGGTTAGCCAAAACATTCAGTACTTC. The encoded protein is CASSLGVSQNIQYF. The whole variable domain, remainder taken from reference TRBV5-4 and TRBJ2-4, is ETGVTQSPTHLIKTRGQQVTLRCSSQSGHNTVSWYQQALGQGPQFIFQYYREEENGRGNFPPRFSGLQFPNYSSELNVNALELDDSALYLCASSLGVSQNIQYFGAGTRLSVL.